Each of the 13 T cell receptor beta chains below was sequenced from the same sample in a study of blood T cell repertoires in COVID-19. The assay was immunoSEQ multiplex PCR, and TCRdb's table has in-frame clones only and misses some. The sample has more than 85,000 clones, around 90% seen once; the top ten hold approximately 3.4%. Specimen: peripheral blood. The receptors come from a woman in her 50s with acute or convalescent COVID-19.

The V gene is TRBV6-6, the J gene TRBJ2-7, with 9 nucleotides matching TRBD1. Germline CDR1 and CDR2: MNHNY and SVGAGI (reference sequence). Unmatched junction bases numbered 3, after V lost 0 bases and J lost 0 bases. The CDR3 contains 16 residues. In nucleotides, the CDR3 is TGTGCCAGCAGTTACTCCTGGGGACAGGGCTCCTACGAGCAGTACTTC. Its translation is CASSYSWGQGSYEQYF.

This chain connects TRBV29-1 to TRBJ1-2, with D hard to call. Deletions cut 1 base from V and 8 bases from J, with 11 bases between. This CDR3 is built from 12 residues. Germline CDR1 SQVTM, CDR2 ANQGSEA. This CDR3 reads CSVEVNGWGYTF. CDR3 DNA sequence: TGCAGCGTTGAAGTAAACGGTTGGGGCTACACCTTC.

The V and J genes are TRBV24-1 and TRBJ2-7; D not certain. CDR1 is KGHDR and CDR2 is SFDVKD in the germline V gene. Between the trimmed V and J ends, which lost 3 bases and 1 base, there was a span of 6 bases. The CDR3 is 13 residues long. The CDR3 coding sequence is TGTGCCACCAGTGATGTCATGTCCTACGAGCAGTACTTC. Its protein product is CATSDVMSYEQYF.

The rearrangement uses TRBV6-5 and TRBJ2-7; TRBD2 matches at 9 bases. Germline V lookup: CDR1 MNHEY, CDR2 SVGAGI. The CDR3 consists of 13 residues. V shed 7 bases and J 5 bases; nucleotides not matched to a gene: 6. CDR3 loop: CASTTREGHEQYF. Here the CDR3 DNA reads TGTGCCAGCACGACGCGGGAGGGCCACGAGCAGTACTTC.

The chain links TRBV5-6 to TRBJ1-1; TRBD1 matches at 10 bases. CDR3 length: 14 amino acids. J gave up 3 bases and V 3 bases, and 2 bases lay outside the gene matches. The germline V gene encodes CDR1 SGHDT and CDR2 YYEEEE. For the CDR3, the DNA is TGTGCCAGCAGCTGGGACAGGGGCCACACTGAAGCTTTCTTT. Its protein product is CASSWDRGHTEAFF.

The chain recombines TRBV6-5 with TRBJ2-5; a possible D gene is TRBD1 (6 bases). Germline V CDR1 and CDR2: MNHEY, SVGAGI. V lost 2 bases and J lost 5, with 15 bases in between. The CDR3 length is 15 residues. The CDR3 spells CASSYGGPLGETQYF. The CDR3 region has the DNA TGTGCCAGCAGTTACGGGGGCCCTCTGGGGGAGACCCAGTACTTC.

This chain links TRBV14 with TRBJ2-5; the D gene is possibly TRBD2 (5 bases). CDR3 length: 14 amino acids. The germline V and J ends were trimmed by 0 bases and 9 bases, with 14 bases remaining between them. Germline CDR1 SGHDN, CDR2 FVKESK. For the CDR3, the DNA is TGTGCCAGCAGCCAAGATTATGGCCCCGGGGCCCAGTACTTC. Translating it yields CASSQDYGPGAQYF.

The chain employs TRBV29-1 and TRBJ1-2; the D is unclear. Deletions cut 4 bases from V and 10 bases from J, with 13 bases between. CDR1 and CDR2 (germline): SQVTM, ANQGSEA. The CDR3 runs 11 residues. CDR3 DNA: TGCAGCGTTGCTAAGGGCGGGGACTACACCTTC. This sequence encodes CSVAKGGDYTF.

This clone was recorded only once. One end of the junction varies from germline; a read error may be responsible. V and J are TRBV19 and TRBJ1-3; no reliable D call. This CDR3 contains 16 residues. Germline CDR1 reads LNHDA; CDR2 reads SQIVND (reference sequence). CDR3 amino acids: CASSENGGLSGNTIYF. The CDR3 DNA reads as TGTGCAAGTAGCGAGAACGGTGGGCTCTCTGGAAACACCATATATTTT. Drawing the rest from reference TRBV19 and TRBJ1-3, the complete variable domain is DGGITQSPKYLFRKEGQNVTLSCEQNLNHDAMYWYRQDPGQGLRLIYYSQIVNDFQKGDIAEGYSVSREKKESFPLTVTSAQKNPTAFYLCASSENGGLSGNTIYFGEGSWLTVV.

This clone occurred a few times. V is TRBV18 and J is TRBJ2-2, with TRBD2 matching 9 bases. V was pared by 2 bases and J by 3 bases, with 7 bases of the junction left unmatched. The CDR3 spans 17 residues. Germline V gene lookup returns CDR1 KGHSH and CDR2 LQKENI. CDR3 sequence reads: CASSPVGGLAYTGELFF. CDR3 coding DNA: TGTGCCAGCTCACCAGTCGGGGGACTAGCATACACCGGGGAGCTGTTTTTT.

This clone was detected only once. The gene calls are TRBV2 and TRBJ2-2, with a tentative D call TRBD1 (6 bases). V gave up 6 bases and J gave up 4 bases, with 21 bases separating them. CDR3 size: 17 residues. Germline V CDR1 and CDR2: SNHLY, FYNNEI. In nucleotides, the CDR3 is TGTGCCAGCAGAAAGGGTGGGGGCCGGGCAAGCACCGGGGAGCTGTTTTTT. The encoded protein is CASRKGGGRASTGELFF. The whole variable domain, filled in from reference TRBV2 and TRBJ2-2, reads EPEVTQTPSHQVTQMGQEVILRCVPISNHLYFYWYRQILGQKVEFLVSFYNNEISEKSEIFDDQFSVERPDGSNFTLKIRSTKLEDSAMYFCASRKGGGRASTGELFFGEGSRLTVL.

The chain employs TRBV11-1 and TRBJ2-7; 8 nucleotides match TRBD1. Germline V gene lookup returns CDR1 SGHAT and CDR2 FQDESV (reference sequence). The CDR3 has 15 residues. Unmatched junction bases numbered 9, after V lost 5 bases and J lost 3 bases. CDR3 sequence reads: CASSRGGGQGYEQYF. CDR3 nucleotides: TGTGCCAGCAGCCGAGGGGGTGGACAGGGCTACGAGCAGTACTTC.

The gene calls are TRBV19 and TRBJ1-1; a weak D match, TRBD1 (5 bases). Germline CDR1 LNHDA, CDR2 SQIVND (reference sequence). The CDR3 loop spans 15 amino acids. The V end lost 4 bases, the J end lost 1 base, and 13 bases lay between the germline ends. The CDR3 is CASSTAGYTNTEAFF. The DNA for the CDR3 is TGTGCCAGTAGTACCGCAGGGTATACGAACACTGAAGCTTTCTTT.